The T cell receptor (beta chain) described here comes from a study of cytomegalovirus exposure and HLA in healthy donors. Findings of the study overall: A few of the chains that were CMV-associated were confirmed in vitro to be specific for CMV antigens. Later on, analysis showed that most CMV-associated TCR beta chains appeared to be HLA-restricted.

With 4 bases removed from V and 8 bases from J, the gap between germline ends came to 18 bases. This CDR3 has 14 amino acids. CDR1 and CDR2 from the germline V gene are SQVTM and ANQGSEA. PCR primers comprised 60 Vbeta and 13 Jbeta primers. Assay: immunoSEQ multiplex PCR; the TCRdb copy retains only in-frame clones and omits some. The sample contains about 150,000 clones, approximately 80% of which appear only once. On this clone itself: Antigen: not known.

The specimen was PBMCs. The chain combines TRBV29-1 with TRBJ2-1, with no clear D. The sequence derives from a man aged 18 to 35 in good health and CMV-seronegative. CDR3: CSVATTPIRDEQFF. In DNA, the CDR3 is TGCAGCGTTGCTACGACACCAATCCGCGATGAGCAGTTCTTC.